This T cell receptor beta chain was observed in a study of read filtering for tumor transcriptome and immune sequencing. This clonotype was seen repeatedly, ten times or more. Per germline, CDR1 LGHDT and CDR2 YNNKEL (reference sequence). The CDR3 sequence is 18 residues long. Trimming removed 3 bases from V and 4 bases from J; junction bases left unmatched: 13. From roughly 0.4 ug of RNA, a library with molecular barcoded alpha/delta and beta/gamma adaptors was made. MiXCR, applied by TCRdb to the reads, yields one record per CDR3 protein. The table lists 130,000 or so distinct CDR3 sequences, about 13% of them singletons.

This chain uses TRBV3-1 with TRBJ2-1; 9 positions match TRBD1. Material for sequencing was a population of CD138-negative cells sorted from bone marrow. This TCR was sampled from a donor aged 40 or older with multiple myeloma. CDR3 DNA sequence: TGTGCCAGCAGCCACAACCCGGGACAGGGAGGGGTTTACAATGAGCAGTTCTTC. Translated, it gives CASSHNPGQGGVYNEQFF.